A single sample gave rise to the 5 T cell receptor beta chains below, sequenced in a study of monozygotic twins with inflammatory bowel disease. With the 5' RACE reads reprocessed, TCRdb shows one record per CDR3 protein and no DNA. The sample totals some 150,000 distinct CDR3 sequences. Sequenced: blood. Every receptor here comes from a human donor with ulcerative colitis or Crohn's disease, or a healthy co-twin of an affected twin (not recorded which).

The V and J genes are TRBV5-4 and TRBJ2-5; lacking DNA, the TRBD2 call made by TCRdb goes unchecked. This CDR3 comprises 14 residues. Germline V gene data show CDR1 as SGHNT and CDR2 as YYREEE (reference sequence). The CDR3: CASSPGLVGETQYF.

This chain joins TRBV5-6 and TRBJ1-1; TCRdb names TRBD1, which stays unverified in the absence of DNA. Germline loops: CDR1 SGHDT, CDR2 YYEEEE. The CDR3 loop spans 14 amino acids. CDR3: CASSTGHLNTEAFF. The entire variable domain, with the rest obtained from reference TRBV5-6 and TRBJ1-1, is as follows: DAGVTQSPTHLIKTRGQQVTLRCSPKSGHDTVSWYQQALGQGPQFIFQYYEEEERQRGNFPDRFSGHQFPNYSSELNVNALLLGDSALYLCASSTGHLNTEAFFGQGTRLTVV.

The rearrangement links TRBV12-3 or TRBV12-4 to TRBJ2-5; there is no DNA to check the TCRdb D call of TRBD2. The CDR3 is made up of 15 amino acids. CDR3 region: CASSLASGRVETQYF.

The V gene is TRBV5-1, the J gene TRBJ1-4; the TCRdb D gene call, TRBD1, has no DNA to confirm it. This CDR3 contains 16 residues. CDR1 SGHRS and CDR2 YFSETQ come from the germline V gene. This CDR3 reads CASSSATGATNEKLFF.

The CDR3 loop reads CASSLGAGTSGRRDTQYF. V gene TRBV7-8 combines with J gene TRBJ2-3; TCRdb's D call of TRBD2 is untestable without DNA. Germline V gene lookup returns CDR1 SGHVS and CDR2 FQNEAQ. This CDR3 is built from 18 residues.